This TCR beta chain was captured by sequencing in a study of blood T cell repertoires in COVID-19. Clones were read by immunoSEQ multiplex PCR, and TCRdb kept only the in-frame ones, dropping some. The data show over 250,000 clones, approximately 90% seen once. This receptor was taken from a woman aged 30 to 39 with COVID-19, enrolled during active disease. The sample consisted of peripheral blood.

CDR3 nucleotides: TGCGCCAGCAGTAGGGGGTTGGACACTGAAGCTTTCTTT. Protein: CASSRGLDTEAFF. The rearrangement joins TRBV10-2 to TRBJ1-1; the D gene is possibly TRBD1 (6 bases). CDR1 WSHSY and CDR2 SAAADI come from the germline V gene. V lost 5 bases and J 3 bases, leaving 10 bases between the germline ends. This CDR3 comprises 13 residues.